Below, 4 T cell receptor beta chains from the same sample are listed, as sequenced in a study of cytomegalovirus exposure and HLA in healthy donors. Generated by immunoSEQ multiplex PCR, the TCRdb table keeps only in-frame clones and is missing some. The sample carries roughly 220,000 clones, about 93% recorded once. The specimen sequenced was PBMCs. All receptors derive from a woman between 18 and 29 years old in good health and CMV-seronegative.

The chain couples TRBV27 to TRBJ2-3, with 11 bases that match TRBD2. V lost 8 bases, J lost 7 bases, and 8 bases stayed unmatched. This CDR3 is 14 amino acids long. Germline values: CDR1 MNHEY, CDR2 SMNVEV (reference sequence). The CDR3 region has the DNA TGTGCCAGCCAAATAGCGGGAGGGCCACATACGCAGTATTTT. Protein sequence: CASQIAGGPHTQYF.

The V gene is TRBV27, the J gene TRBJ2-2, with a tentative D call TRBD1 (6 bases). Trimming removed 2 bases from V and 6 bases from J, with 16 bases in between. There are 16 residues in the CDR3. Germline CDR1 MNHEY, CDR2 SMNVEV (reference sequence). CDR3 sequence: CASSLLGGVGPGELFF. The CDR3 DNA reads TGTGCCAGCAGTTTACTAGGGGGTGTTGGTCCCGGGGAGCTGTTTTTT.

The V gene is TRBV2, the J gene TRBJ2-2, with TRBD2 matching over 8 bases. The germline gives CDR1 SNHLY, CDR2 FYNNEI. This CDR3 is 14 amino acids long. V dropped 7 bases and J dropped 7; count of bases not matched to a gene: 8. CDR3 loop: CASKSGGHNGELFF. CDR3 nucleotides: TGTGCCAGCAAGTCGGGAGGGCATAACGGGGAGCTGTTTTTT.

In regard to this clone: The same CDR3 also results from other DNA sequences found in this sample. The chain joins TRBV18 to TRBJ2-7; 7 bases fit TRBD1. The germline gives CDR1 KGHSH, CDR2 LQKENI. Germline trimming cut 3 bases from V and 2 bases from J; bases unmatched to any gene: 1. This CDR3 has 13 residues. CDR3 loop: CASSPGTAYEQYF. In DNA form, the CDR3 reads TGTGCCAGCTCACCTGGGACAGCCTACGAGCAGTACTTC.